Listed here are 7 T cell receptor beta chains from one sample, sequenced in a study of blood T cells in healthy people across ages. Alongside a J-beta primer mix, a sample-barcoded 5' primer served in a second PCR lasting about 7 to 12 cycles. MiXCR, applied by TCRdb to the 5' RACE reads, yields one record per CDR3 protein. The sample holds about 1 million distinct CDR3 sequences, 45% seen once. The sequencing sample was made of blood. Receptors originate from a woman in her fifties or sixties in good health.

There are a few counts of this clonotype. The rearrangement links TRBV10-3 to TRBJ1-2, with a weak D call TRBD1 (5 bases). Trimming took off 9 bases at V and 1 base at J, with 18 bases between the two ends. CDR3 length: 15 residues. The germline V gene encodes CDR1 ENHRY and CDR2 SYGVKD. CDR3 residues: CAIPAPGGVNYGYTF. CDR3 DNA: TGTGCCATACCCGCCCCGGGAGGGGTTAACTATGGCTACACCTTC.

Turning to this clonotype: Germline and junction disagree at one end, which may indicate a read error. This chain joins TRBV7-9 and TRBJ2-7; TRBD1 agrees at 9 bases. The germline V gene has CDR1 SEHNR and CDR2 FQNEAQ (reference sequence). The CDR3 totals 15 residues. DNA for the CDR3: TGTGCCAGCAGCCACCTGGGACAGGGCTCCTACAAGCAGTACTTC. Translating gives CASSHLGQGSYKQYF. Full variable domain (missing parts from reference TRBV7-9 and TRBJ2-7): DTGVSQNPRHKITKRGQNVTFRCDPISEHNRLYWYRQTLGQGPEFLTYFQNEAQLEKSRLLSDRFSAERPKGSFSTLEIQRTEQGDSAMYLCASSHLGQGSYKQYFGPGTRLTVT.

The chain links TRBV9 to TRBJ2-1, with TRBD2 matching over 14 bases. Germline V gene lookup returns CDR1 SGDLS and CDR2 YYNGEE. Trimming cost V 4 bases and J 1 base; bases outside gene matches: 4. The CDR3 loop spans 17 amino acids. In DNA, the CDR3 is TGTGCCAGCAGCCCGTGGACTAGCGGGGGGTCCTACAATGAGCAGTTCTTC. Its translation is CASSPWTSGGSYNEQFF.

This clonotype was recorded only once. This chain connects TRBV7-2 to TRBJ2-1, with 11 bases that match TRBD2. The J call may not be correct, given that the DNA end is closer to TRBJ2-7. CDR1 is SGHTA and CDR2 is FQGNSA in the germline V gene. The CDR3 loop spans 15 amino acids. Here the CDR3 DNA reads TGTGCCAGCAGCTTCACTAGCGGGAGTTACAATGAGCAGTACTTC. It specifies CASSFTSGSYNEQYF.

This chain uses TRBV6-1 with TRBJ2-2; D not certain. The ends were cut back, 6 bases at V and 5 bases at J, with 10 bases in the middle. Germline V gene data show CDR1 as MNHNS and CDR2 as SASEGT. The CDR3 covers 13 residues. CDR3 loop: CASRQVRTGELFF. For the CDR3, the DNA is TGTGCCAGCAGGCAGGTCCGTACCGGGGAGCTGTTTTTT.

The chain's CDR3 is CASSQDGPPSVQLHEQYF. CDR3 nucleotide sequence: TGCGCCAGCAGCCAAGATGGACCTCCTAGCGTCCAACTACACGAGCAGTACTTC. J is TRBJ2-5 and V is TRBV4-1; maybe TRBD2 (6 bases). The DNA end lines up better with TRBJ2-7; the J call may be wrong. Germline CDR1 and CDR2: MGHRA and YSYEKL. The CDR3 runs 18 residues.

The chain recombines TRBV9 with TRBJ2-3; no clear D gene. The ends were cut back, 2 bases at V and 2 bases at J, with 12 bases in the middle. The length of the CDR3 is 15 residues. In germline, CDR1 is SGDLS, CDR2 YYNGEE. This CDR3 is CASSVLPIHTDTQYF. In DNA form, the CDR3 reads TGTGCCAGCAGCGTCCTTCCCATTCACACAGATACGCAGTATTTT.